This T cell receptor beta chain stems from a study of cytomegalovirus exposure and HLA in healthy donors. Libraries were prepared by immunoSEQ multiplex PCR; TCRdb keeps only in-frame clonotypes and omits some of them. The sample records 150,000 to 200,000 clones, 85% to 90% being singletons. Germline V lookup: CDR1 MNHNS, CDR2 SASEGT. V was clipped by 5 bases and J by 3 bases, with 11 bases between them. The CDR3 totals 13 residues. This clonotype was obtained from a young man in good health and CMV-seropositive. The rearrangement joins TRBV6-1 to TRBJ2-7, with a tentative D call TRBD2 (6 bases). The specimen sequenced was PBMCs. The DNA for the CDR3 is TGTGCCAGCAGTCCTTTGCGGGGCTACGAGCAGTACTTC. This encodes CASSPLRGYEQYF.